Listed below are T cell receptor beta chains from one sample, sequenced in a study of T-cell reconstitution after alpha-beta-depleted transplantation in children. One entry per CDR3 protein results from TCRdb running MiXCR on the PCR reads. The sample records 90,000 to 100,000 distinct CDR3 sequences, around 22% being singletons. The input for sequencing was PBMCs, taken before TCRalphabeta/CD19-depleted stem cell transplant. These receptors originate from a boy between 2 and 10 years old with acute lymphoblastic leukemia, due to receive a stem cell transplant. The CDR3 runs from the conserved cysteine through the conserved F or W. D genes are given only for firm matches. Clone sizes are given selectively: once, few, many, or a class where the clone is expanded.

d_gene,v_gene,abundance,len,j_gene,CDR3nt,CDR3aa
TRBD1,TRBV6-1,few,14,TRBJ1-1,TGTGCCAGCAGTGAAGGGACAGGATGGACTGAAGCTTTCTTT,CASSEGTGWTEAFF
.,TRBV5-1,.,18,TRBJ2-1,TGCGCCAGCAGCTGGGGAGGACTCTCTCGGGCCGTCTACAATGAGCAGTTCTTC,CASSWGGLSRAVYNEQFF
TRBD1,TRBV7-2,many,15,TRBJ1-2,TGTGCCAGCAGCTGGGGGTTAGACAGGGGCTATGGCTACACCTTC,CASSWGLDRGYGYTF
TRBD2,TRBV2,few,15,TRBJ2-1,TGTGCCAGCACAGAGGTGACTAGCGGGATAGGAGAGCAGTTCTTC,CASTEVTSGIGEQFF
.,TRBV5-5,.,16,TRBJ2-1,TGTGCCAGCAGCTTGGATGGTAGCGGAGGGCGGGGTGAGCAGTTCTTC,CASSLDGSGGRGEQFF
.,TRBV2,few,13,TRBJ1-5,TGTGCCAGCAGTGGACAGTTGAGACAGCCCCAGCATTTT,CASSGQLRQPQHF
.,TRBV11-3,.,16,TRBJ2-2,TGTGCCAGCAGCTTAGGGGCAGGGAAGAACACCGGGGAGCTGTTTTTT,CASSLGAGKNTGELFF
TRBD2,TRBV20-1,.,16,TRBJ2-2,TGCAGTGCTAGTCCCGGACTAGCTGGGAACACCGGGGAGCTGTTTTTT,CSASPGLAGNTGELFF
TRBD2,TRBV5-1,few,18,TRBJ2-1,TGCGCCAGCAGCTGGACTAGCGGACTGGGATTATCCTGGAATGAGCAGTTCTTC,CASSWTSGLGLSWNEQFF
.,TRBV18,few,14,TRBJ2-3,TGTGCCAGCTCACAACTTCAAGGCACAGATACGCAGTATTTT,CASSQLQGTDTQYF
.,TRBV27,.,14,TRBJ1-4,TGTGCCAGCAAACCAGCGGGGTCTAATGAAAAACTGTTTTTT,CASKPAGSNEKLFF
.,TRBV5-5,.,16,TRBJ2-5,TGTGCCAGCAGCTTGGGGGCTGGTGGAGAGCGAGAGACCCAGTACTTC,CASSLGAGGERETQYF
TRBD1,TRBV12-3/TRBV12-4,few,16,TRBJ1-2,TGTGCCAGCAGTAATCCCGCGGGACAGGCCTCCTATGGCTACACCTTC,CASSNPAGQASYGYTF
TRBD1,TRBV5-1,.,14,TRBJ2-7,TGCGCCAGCAGTACGGACAGGGCCACCTACGAGCAGTACTTC,CASSTDRATYEQYF
.,TRBV2,.,12,TRBJ1-6,TGTGCCAGCAGTGAAATGGGTTCACCCCTCCACTTT,CASSEMGSPLHF
.,TRBV7-9,few,16,TRBJ2-7,TGTGCCAGCAGCTCTACCCAAACAGCCTTATCCTACGAGCAGTACTTC,CASSSTQTALSYEQYF
.,TRBV20-1,.,12,TRBJ2-5,TGCAGTGCTTATTTGGGAGAAGAGACCCAGTACTTC,CSAYLGEETQYF
.,TRBV7-2,.,14,TRBJ2-7,TGTGCCAGCAGCTTACGGGAGAGGTACTACGAGCAGTACTTC,CASSLRERYYEQYF
.,TRBV7-2,few,16,TRBJ2-2,TGTGCCAGCAGCTTACTATCGGCTTTTCTCACCGGGGAGCTGTTTTTT,CASSLLSAFLTGELFF
.,TRBV5-5,few,16,TRBJ2-5,TGTGCCAGCAGCCCCACTGAGTTGAGGGGGAAAGAGACCCAGTACTTC,CASSPTELRGKETQYF
.,TRBV9,.,12,TRBJ2-7,TGTGCCAGCAGCGTAGGAGATAACAAGCAGTACTTC,CASSVGDNKQYF
.,TRBV7-2,few,16,TRBJ2-1,TGTGCCAGCAGCCCTAGGAGGGGGAGGGCCAACAATGAGCAGTTCTTC,CASSPRRGRANNEQFF
TRBD2,TRBV11-1,.,17,TRBJ2-7,TGTGCCAGCAGCTCTAGTGTACTAGCGGGAGTCTCCTACGAGCAGTACTTC,CASSSSVLAGVSYEQYF